This T cell receptor (beta chain) was obtained from a study of blood T cell repertoires in COVID-19. This clone was found once. In the original analysis: Quantification of nucleated cells was approximated via reference gene primer amplification. The repertoire was sequenced with immunoSEQ multiplex PCR; TCRdb's copy has only in-frame clones and lacks some. V and J calls and clone size are given by that table; D and trimming were obtained from the DNA. The table includes 250,000 to 350,000 clones, 86% detected once. Germline V gene lookup returns CDR1 SQVTM and CDR2 ANQGSEA. The CDR3 is 12 residues long. The V and J ends lost 7 bases and 3 bases, in that order; junction bases with no gene match: 6.

The specimen sequenced was peripheral blood. The V and J genes are TRBV29-1 and TRBJ2-7, with 7 bases aligning to TRBD1. The sequence derives from a woman aged 45-60 years with acute or convalescent COVID-19. Written as DNA, the CDR3 is TGCAGCGCCACCACAGGGGACTACGAGCAGTACTTC. Amino acid sequence: CSATTGDYEQYF.